One and the same sample provided the 19 T cell receptor beta chains below, sequenced in a study of chemoradiotherapy in HPV16-positive cancers (dated by TCRdb to the early 2020s). Libraries were made using the immunoSEQ multiplex PCR assay. TCRdb carries this immuneACCESS record with in-frame sequences only. Its versions omit some clonotypes, under half of them owing to an unresolved V gene in the studies checked, with the rest unexplained. Here the sample has about 32,000 clones; around 89% occur a single time. The ten largest clones capture approximately 3% of the sample. Sequenced here: blood, sampled from a patient who underwent chemoradiotherapy. The receptors originated from a human donor with HPV-associated anogenital cancer.

The rearrangement joins TRBV7-8 to TRBJ2-5, with 9 bases fitting TRBD2. CDR1 and CDR2 (germline): SGHVS, FQNEAQ. V lost 3 bases to trimming and J lost 0 bases; unmatched junction nucleotides: 5. This CDR3 comprises 16 residues. Written as DNA, the CDR3 is TGTGCCAGCAGCTTGGAAGTAGCGGGAGACCAAGAGACCCAGTACTTC. As protein: CASSLEVAGDQETQYF.

The chain has TRBV9 and TRBJ2-3; no reliable D call. V dropped 3 bases and J dropped 9 bases, with 14 bases sitting between them. CDR1 is SGDLS, CDR2 YYNGEE, per germline. The length of the CDR3 is 13 residues. CDR3: CASSARFGGTQYF. CDR3 nucleotide sequence: TGTGCCAGCAGCGCCCGATTCGGTGGCACGCAGTATTTT.

Only a few counts were recorded for this clone. This CDR3 is also generated by other DNA sequences in the sample. The V gene is TRBV9, the J gene TRBJ1-4, with TRBD1 identical over 7 bases. CDR1 SGDLS and CDR2 YYNGEE come from the germline V gene. This CDR3 is built from 16 residues. The V and J ends lost 0 bases and 3 bases, in that order; junction bases with no gene match: 5. The CDR3: CASSVDQGGPNEKLFF. The CDR3 region has the DNA TGTGCCAGCAGCGTAGATCAGGGGGGGCCTAATGAAAAACTGTTTTTT.

The CDR3 coding sequence is TGCGCCAGCAGCCAAGGTTTGACAGGGTACAATGAGCAGTTCTTC. This encodes CASSQGLTGYNEQFF. The chain uses TRBV4-3 and TRBJ2-1; 7 nucleotides agree with TRBD1. J was trimmed by 4 bases and V by 1 base; bases with no gene match: 4. In germline, CDR1 is LGHNA, CDR2 YSLEER. The CDR3 runs 15 residues.

The chain joins TRBV19 to TRBJ1-5; 7 nucleotides line up with TRBD1. The trim removed 4 bases at V and 6 bases at J, leaving 9 bases unmatched. The V gene's germline CDR1 is LNHDA and CDR2 SQIVND (reference sequence). This CDR3 contains 15 residues. This CDR3 is CASSTDRVGAQPQHF. DNA of the CDR3: TGTGCCAGTAGTACAGACAGGGTTGGTGCTCAGCCCCAGCATTTT.

V gene TRBV30 combines with J gene TRBJ1-4, with D uncertain. The CDR3 covers 15 residues. V was pared by 3 bases and J by 3 bases, with 14 bases between. Germline V gene sequence: CDR1 GTSNPN, CDR2 SVGIG (reference sequence). CDR3 coding DNA: TGTGCCTGGAGACGAAGAGACAAGGCTAATGAAAAACTGTTTTTT. Its protein is CAWRRRDKANEKLFF.

The chain employs TRBV4-1 and TRBJ1-5; 8 nucleotides agree with TRBD1. This CDR3 comprises 15 residues. With 4 bases clipped from V and 9 bases from J, the junction kept 11 bases outside the gene matches. Germline values: CDR1 MGHRA, CDR2 YSYEKL. The CDR3 DNA is TGCGCCAGCAGCCTTTTGTGGACAGGGCCGTGGCCCCAGCATTTT. It encodes CASSLLWTGPWPQHF.

This chain joins TRBV19 and TRBJ2-1; 9 bases are shared with TRBD2. J gave up 7 bases and V 9 bases, and 4 bases lay outside the gene matches. In germline, CDR1 is LNHDA, CDR2 SQIVND (reference sequence). The CDR3 length is 12 residues. The CDR3 DNA sequence: TGTGCCAGCACGGGACTAGCTAATGAGCAGTTCTTC. Translating gives CASTGLANEQFF. Together with reference TRBV19 and TRBJ2-1, the CDR3 gives the full variable domain: DGGITQSPKYLFRKEGQNVTLSCEQNLNHDAMYWYRQDPGQGLRLIYYSQIVNDFQKGDIAEGYSVSREKKESFPLTVTSAQKNPTAFYLCASTGLANEQFFGPGTRLTVL.

The J gene is TRBJ1-2, the V gene TRBV6-6; unclear D gene. In germline, CDR1 is MNHNY, CDR2 SVGAGI (reference sequence). The CDR3 runs to 16 residues. V was trimmed by 1 base and J by 3 bases, leaving 15 bases between them. The CDR3: CASSYFYKGLDYGYTF. The DNA for the CDR3 is TGTGCCAGCAGTTACTTTTACAAAGGGTTGGACTATGGCTACACCTTC.

The gene calls are TRBV4-3 and TRBJ2-2, with unresolved D. There are 17 residues in the CDR3. CDR1 is LGHNA and CDR2 is YSLEER in the germline V gene. With 1 base removed from V and 0 bases from J, the gap between germline ends came to 12 bases. In nucleotides, the CDR3 is TGCGCCAGCAGCCAAGTGTGGGCCAGCTCGAACACCGGGGAGCTGTTTTTT. Amino acids: CASSQVWASSNTGELFF.

This clone appeared once. The V call is TRBV10-3, the J call TRBJ1-1; D call uncertain. V shed 3 bases and J shed 1 base, with 6 bases lying between them. The CDR3 is made up of 13 amino acids. CDR1 is ENHRY and CDR2 is SYGVKD in the germline V gene. In nucleotides, the CDR3 is TGTGCCATCAGTGACGGTAGGAACACTGAAGCTTTCTTT. Its translation: CAISDGRNTEAFF.

The chain combines TRBV5-8 with TRBJ2-5; 7 bases match TRBD1. V lost 7 bases and J lost 5; bases outside the gene matches: 11. This CDR3 has 14 amino acids. Germline CDR1 SGHTS, CDR2 YDEGEE. The CDR3 is CASQRGQYVETQYF. Here the CDR3 DNA reads TGTGCCAGCCAGAGGGGGCAATATGTGGAGACCCAGTACTTC.

The chain recombines TRBV7-2 with TRBJ2-3; perhaps TRBD1 as D (7 bases). Germline CDR1 reads SGHTA; CDR2 reads FQGNSA. The CDR3 length is 14 residues. Trimming pared 5 bases from V and 6 bases from J, leaving 15 bases between. CDR3 nucleotides: TGTGCCAGCAGCCAGGGGGGCTCACCGGATACGCAGTATTTT. Translated: CASSQGGSPDTQYF.

This clone is categorized as medium-sized. The chain is built from TRBV5-1 and TRBJ1-5; no clear D gene. Germline V gene lookup returns CDR1 SGHRS and CDR2 YFSETQ. V lost 0 bases and J lost 8, with 9 bases in between. CDR3 length: 13 residues. In DNA form, the CDR3 reads TGCGCCAGCAGCTTGGCGGGGTTCGAGCCCCAGCATTTT. Encoded protein: CASSLAGFEPQHF.

V is TRBV5-1 and J is TRBJ2-3; no clear D. This CDR3 is built from 14 residues. Trimming took 0 bases from V and 1 from J, leaving 6 bases between them. Germline CDR1 SGHRS, CDR2 YFSETQ. The CDR3 DNA is TGCGCCAGCAGCTTGGAAGGAGGCACAGATACGCAGTATTTT. It translates to CASSLEGGTDTQYF.

The chain couples TRBV7-8 to TRBJ2-1, with TRBD2 matching over 10 bases. The CDR3 sequence is 18 residues long. Trimming cost V 1 base and J 7 bases; bases outside gene matches: 13. CDR1 and CDR2 (germline): SGHVS, FQNEAQ. DNA for the CDR3: TGTGCCAGCAGCTTAGGGGTTGGGAGCGGGAGGGAATCTAATGAGCAGTTCTTC. This encodes CASSLGVGSGRESNEQFF.

The chain carries TRBV5-8 and TRBJ2-3; the D is unclear. The V end lost 2 bases, the J end lost 4 bases, and 14 bases lay between the germline ends. Germline loops: CDR1 SGHTS, CDR2 YDEGEE. The CDR3 sequence is 15 residues long. CDR3 in amino acids: CASSLLLKRSDTQYF. The CDR3 bases are TGTGCCAGCAGCTTACTCCTAAAACGGTCAGATACGCAGTATTTT.

The chain employs TRBV28 and TRBJ1-4, with unresolved D. Trimming shortened V by 6 bases and J by 10 bases, and 9 bases separated the two germline ends. CDR1 is MDHEN and CDR2 is SYDVKM in the germline V gene. This CDR3 contains 11 residues. DNA for the CDR3: TGTGCCAGCAGAAGCCGCGGAAAACTGTTTTTT. Protein product: CASRSRGKLFF.

V and J are TRBV6-5 and TRBJ1-1; 8 bases fit TRBD1. J lost 5 bases, V lost 1 base, and 6 bases had no gene match. Germline V CDR1 and CDR2: MNHEY, SVGAGI. The CDR3 is made up of 15 amino acids. The DNA of the CDR3 is TGTGCCAGCAGTTACTATGCCCGGACAGGGACTGAAGCTTTCTTT. Translated, it gives CASSYYARTGTEAFF.